This T cell receptor (beta chain) originates from a study of cytomegalovirus exposure and HLA in healthy donors. Study results and limitations: CMV serostatus was the only immune exposure information that was available. There were under 200 TCR beta chains listed as cytomegalovirus-associated.

About this clone: Its antigen is unknown.

The PCR made use of 60 Vbeta and 13 Jbeta primers. Sequencing used immunoSEQ multiplex PCR; TCRdb keeps in-frame clones, though not all of them. Seen here are under 200,000 clones, approximately 70% observed once, and the top ten hold around 3%. The germline gives CDR1 MNHNS, CDR2 SASEGT. Trimming cost V 4 bases and J 2 bases; bases outside gene matches: 6. The CDR3 loop spans 15 amino acids. The J gene is TRBJ2-3, the V gene TRBV6-1, with 7 positions matching TRBD1. Sequenced: PBMCs. This TCR came from a woman in her thirties or forties in good health and CMV-seropositive. DNA of the CDR3: TGTGCCAGCAGTGGCTTACAGGGGACCACAGATACGCAGTATTTT. Translation: CASSGLQGTTDTQYF.